The rows below give T cell receptor beta chains drawn from one sample of a study of blood T cell dynamics during melanoma immunotherapy. Clones were read by immunoSEQ multiplex PCR, and TCRdb kept only the in-frame ones, dropping some. The sample holds 8,500 to 10,000 clones, 80% to 90% seen once. The specimen comprised blood, sampled from a patient treated with checkpoint blockade. The receptor source for this set is a human donor with melanoma. The CDR3 runs from the conserved cysteine through the conserved F or W. Fields, in order: D gene, J gene, clone size, V gene, CDR3 protein, CDR3 DNA. A D gene is named only where the DNA matches it firmly. Clone size appears in some rows only: once, few, many, or a class for an expanded clone.

>-|TRBJ1-2|-|TRBV29-1
CSVDGSPYGYTF
TGCAGCGTTGATGGCAGTCCCTATGGCTACACCTTC
>-|TRBJ2-7|once|TRBV7-2
CASSLAGGSSYEQYF
TGTGCCAGCAGCTTAGCCGGGGGAAGCTCCTACGAGCAGTACTTC
>TRBD2|TRBJ2-1|-|TRBV7-9
CASSLALAGTYNEQFF
TGTGCCAGCAGCTTAGCCCTAGCGGGGACGTACAATGAGCAGTTCTTC
>-|TRBJ1-5|few|TRBV18
CASSPAGYSNQPQHF
TGTGCCAGCTCACCGGCAGGGTATAGCAATCAGCCCCAGCATTTT
>-|TRBJ2-5|few|TRBV11-2
CASSLRSPGGETQYF
TGTGCCAGCAGCTTACGGTCCCCAGGGGGGGAGACCCAGTACTTC
>-|TRBJ2-5|-|TRBV5-1
CASSSGRDQETQYF
TGCGCCAGCAGCTCCGGACGGGACCAAGAGACCCAGTACTTC
>-|TRBJ1-1|-|TRBV2
CASARPNTEAFF
TGTGCCAGCGCGAGGCCGAACACTGAAGCTTTCTTT
>TRBD2|TRBJ2-3|-|TRBV27
CASRQGLAGQEYF
TGTGCCAGCAGACAAGGACTAGCGGGCCAGGAGTATTTT
>-|TRBJ2-6|-|TRBV14
CASSRASGANVLTF
TGTGCCAGCAGCCGGGCCTCTGGGGCCAACGTCCTGACTTTC
>-|TRBJ2-3|-|TRBV7-8
CASSPRVGGTDTQYF
TGTGCCAGCAGCCCTCGGGTAGGAGGCACAGATACGCAGTATTTT
>-|TRBJ2-7|-|TRBV6-5
CASSPLVRTYEQYF
TGTGCCAGCAGCCCCTTAGTCCGAACCTACGAGCAGTACTTC
>TRBD2|TRBJ2-7|-|TRBV4-1
CASRYRLAGGPGSSYEQYF
TGCGCCAGCAGGTACCGACTAGCGGGAGGGCCAGGGAGCTCCTACGAGCAGTACTTC
>-|TRBJ2-7|-|TRBV6-6
CASSDPGHTHEQYF
TGTGCCAGCAGTGACCCGGGACATACCCACGAGCAGTACTTC
>-|TRBJ1-2|-|TRBV12-5
CASGFGSGYGYTF
TGTGCTAGTGGTTTCGGGTCCGGCTATGGCTACACCTTC
>-|TRBJ2-2|-|TRBV5-8
CASRSVGELFF
TGTGCCAGCAGGAGCGTCGGGGAGCTGTTTTTT
>-|TRBJ1-1|-|TRBV19
CASSPPGLPATEAFF
TGTGCCAGTAGTCCCCCGGGCCTCCCGGCCACTGAAGCTTTCTTT
>TRBD2|TRBJ2-7|-|TRBV18
CASSPGARGGPSSYEQYF
TGTGCCAGCTCACCAGGGGCCCGCGGGGGGCCCAGTTCCTACGAGCAGTACTTC
>-|TRBJ2-7|-|TRBV6-6
CASSSAYEQYF
TGTGCCAGCAGCTCGGCCTACGAGCAGTACTTC
>TRBD2|TRBJ2-3|-|TRBV9
CASSPNIQSGGPSTDTQYF
TGTGCCAGCAGCCCCAACATTCAAAGCGGGGGGCCTAGCACAGATACGCAGTATTTT
>-|TRBJ1-3|-|TRBV19
CASSMDRFSGNTIYF
TGTGCCAGTAGTATGGACCGCTTCTCTGGAAACACCATATATTTT
>TRBD2|TRBJ2-3|-|TRBV29-1
CSVGGGGRATDTQYF
TGCAGCGTTGGAGGGGGCGGGAGGGCCACAGATACGCAGTATTTT
>TRBD2|TRBJ2-5|-|TRBV6-1
CASSEVGSGLAGGSEQYF
TGTGCCAGCAGTGAAGTGGGCTCGGGACTAGCGGGAGGGAGTGAGCAGTACTTC
>-|TRBJ2-7|-|TRBV28
CASSRYGVPSYEQYF
TGTGCCAGCAGTAGATATGGGGTCCCCTCCTACGAGCAGTACTTC
>TRBD2|TRBJ2-5|-|TRBV4-1
CASSQVGGGEETQYF
TGCGCCAGCAGCCAAGTCGGGGGGGGCGAAGAGACCCAGTACTTC
>-|TRBJ1-4|once|TRBV30
CAWSSRTGGPATNEKLFF
TGTGCCTGGAGTTCCCGGACGGGGGGGCCTGCAACTAATGAAAAACTGTTTTTT
>-|TRBJ2-5|-|TRBV7-9
CASTKFGLGETQYF
TGTGCCAGCACCAAGTTCGGGCTTGGGGAGACCCAGTACTTC
>-|TRBJ1-2|-|TRBV18
CASSDQGYYGYTF
TGTGCCAGCTCCGATCAGGGTTACTATGGCTACACCTTC
>-|TRBJ1-1|-|TRBV4-1
CASSPGPMNTEAFF
TGCGCCAGCAGCCCCGGTCCCATGAACACTGAAGCTTTCTTT
>-|TRBJ1-5|-|TRBV10-3
CAIRTDLDQPQHF
TGTGCCATCAGGACAGACTTGGATCAGCCCCAGCATTTT
>-|TRBJ2-3|-|TRBV7-8
CASSLPGPGEDTQYF
TGTGCCAGCAGCTTACCGGGGCCAGGGGAAGATACGCAGTATTTT
>-|TRBJ2-7|-|TRBV23-1
CASPSTACHYEQYF
TGCGCCAGCCCATCGACAGCCTGCCACTACGAGCAGTACTTC
>TRBD2|TRBJ2-7|-|TRBV27
CASSRDYAYEQYF
TGTGCCAGCAGCCGGGACTACGCCTACGAGCAGTACTTC
>-|TRBJ2-3|-|TRBV12-5
CASGYGAGDTQYF
TGTGCTAGTGGCTACGGGGCGGGAGATACGCAGTATTTT
>-|TRBJ2-1|-|TRBV28
CASRIGGADPRDEQFF
TGTGCCAGCAGGATCGGAGGGGCAGACCCTAGGGATGAGCAGTTCTTC
>-|TRBJ2-7|-|TRBV28
CAKTKVRDFSYEQYF
TGTGCTAAAACGAAGGTTAGGGATTTCTCCTACGAGCAGTACTTC
>TRBD1|TRBJ1-4|-|TRBV5-1
CASSDGTGGSEKLFF
TGCGCCAGCAGCGACGGGACAGGGGGAAGTGAAAAACTGTTTTTT
>TRBD1|TRBJ2-7|-|TRBV5-5
CASSLRALAGGGYEQYF
TGTGCCAGCAGCTTGAGGGCCCTGGCAGGGGGTGGCTACGAGCAGTACTTC
>TRBD1|TRBJ2-5|-|TRBV28
CASSHRTGGKETQYF
TGTGCCAGCAGCCACCGGACAGGGGGCAAGGAGACCCAGTACTTC
>-|TRBJ1-1|-|TRBV4-1
CASSHPGQLEAFF
TGCGCCAGCAGCCACCCCGGACAGCTTGAAGCTTTCTTT
>-|TRBJ1-6|-|TRBV28
CASTAAPPGNSPLHF
TGTGCCAGCACCGCCGCCCCGCCCGGTAATTCACCCCTCCACTTT
>TRBD1|TRBJ2-5|once|TRBV2
CASSEALTGATQETQYF
TGTGCCAGCAGTGAAGCGCTAACAGGGGCCACCCAAGAGACCCAGTACTTC
>TRBD2|TRBJ2-7|-|TRBV7-3
CASSLEASGRPYEQYF
TGTGCCAGCAGCTTAGAGGCTAGCGGGAGGCCCTACGAGCAGTACTTC
>-|TRBJ2-5|-|TRBV28
CASRWGSKETQYF
TGTGCCAGCAGATGGGGGTCGAAAGAGACCCAGTACTTC
>TRBD1|TRBJ1-4|-|TRBV27
CASSLFGQGGEKLFF
TGTGCCAGCAGTTTATTTGGGCAGGGGGGTGAAAAACTGTTTTTT
>TRBD1|TRBJ2-2|-|TRBV19
CASSIQGATGELFF
TGTGCCAGTAGTATACAGGGGGCGACCGGGGAGCTGTTTTTT
>-|TRBJ2-5|-|TRBV4-2
CASSPGTSGQETQYF
TGTGCCAGCAGCCCGGGGACGAGTGGCCAGGAGACCCAGTACTTC
>TRBD1|TRBJ1-5|-|TRBV2
CASSRQGGQPQHF
TGTGCCAGCAGCCGACAGGGTGGGCAGCCCCAGCATTTT
>-|TRBJ2-2|once|TRBV19
CASSAGPTGELFF
TGTGCCAGTAGTGCGGGACCGACCGGGGAGCTGTTTTTT
>TRBD2|TRBJ2-3|-|TRBV5-1
CASSSPTSVGTDTQYF
TGCGCCAGCAGCTCCCCCACTAGCGTCGGGACAGATACGCAGTATTTT
>TRBD2|TRBJ2-1|-|TRBV11-3
CASSLDGLAAYNEQFF
TGTGCCAGCAGCTTAGATGGACTAGCGGCCTACAATGAGCAGTTCTTC
>TRBD1|TRBJ2-7|-|TRBV28
CASSSRQGASEQYF
TGTGCCAGCAGTTCCCGACAGGGGGCGAGCGAGCAGTACTTC